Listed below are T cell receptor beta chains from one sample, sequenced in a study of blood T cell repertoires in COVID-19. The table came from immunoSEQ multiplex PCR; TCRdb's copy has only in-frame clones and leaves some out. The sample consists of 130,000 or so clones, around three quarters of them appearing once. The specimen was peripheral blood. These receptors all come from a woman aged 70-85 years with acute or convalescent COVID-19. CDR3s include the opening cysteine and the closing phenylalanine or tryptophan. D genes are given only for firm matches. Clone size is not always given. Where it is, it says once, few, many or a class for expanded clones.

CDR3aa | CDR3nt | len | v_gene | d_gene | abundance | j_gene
CASSRLAPQGTNTEAFF | TGTGCCAGCAGTCGCCTCGCCCCCCAGGGGACGAACACTGAAGCTTTCTTT | 17 | TRBV25-1 | NA | NA | TRBJ1-1
CASSTNLQQPQHF | TGTGCCAGCAGCACAAACTTACAGCAGCCCCAGCATTTT | 13 | TRBV7-8 | NA | NA | TRBJ1-5
CASTGRAGDTGELFF | TGTGCCAGCACCGGGCGAGCGGGTGATACCGGGGAGCTGTTTTTT | 15 | TRBV4-2 | NA | NA | TRBJ2-2
CASSRTSGRGPTGELFF | TGTGCCAGCAGCCGTACTAGCGGGAGGGGGCCCACCGGGGAGCTGTTTTTT | 17 | TRBV9 | TRBD2 | NA | TRBJ2-2
CASSMSAGNYGYTF | TGTGCCAGTAGTATGTCGGCCGGGAACTATGGCTACACCTTC | 14 | TRBV19 | NA | NA | TRBJ1-2
CASSRQPRQNSNQPQHF | TGTGCCAGTAGTAGGCAGCCCAGACAGAATAGCAATCAGCCCCAGCATTTT | 17 | TRBV19 | NA | once | TRBJ1-5
CASSPAGTGGIQPQHF | TGTGCCAGCTCACCAGCCGGGACAGGGGGAATTCAGCCCCAGCATTTT | 16 | TRBV18 | TRBD1 | NA | TRBJ1-5
CASSFRDRGLQYGYTF | TGTGCCAGCAGCTTTAGGGACAGGGGGCTGCAATATGGCTACACCTTC | 16 | TRBV5-6 | TRBD1 | NA | TRBJ1-2
CASSLVTGGLLYGYTF | TGTGCCAGCAGCTTGGTCACAGGGGGCCTCCTCTATGGCTACACCTTC | 16 | TRBV5-6 | TRBD1 | once | TRBJ1-2
CATSRGRGTGNTIYF | TGTGCCACCAGCAGAGGCAGGGGGACAGGAAACACCATATATTTT | 15 | TRBV15 | TRBD1 | few | TRBJ1-3
CASSIGAGYEQYF | TGTGCCAGCAGCATTGGTGCGGGGTACGAGCAGTACTTC | 13 | TRBV7-2 | NA | NA | TRBJ2-7
CASSESGTGVIHEQYF | TGCGCCAGCAGTGAGTCCGGGACAGGGGTCATACACGAGCAGTACTTC | 16 | TRBV10-1 | TRBD1 | once | TRBJ2-7
CASSPAGTASYEQYF | TGTGCCAGCAGTCCCGCCGGGACAGCCAGTTACGAGCAGTACTTC | 15 | TRBV27 | TRBD1 | NA | TRBJ2-7
CASSRTGRQPQHF | TGTGCCAGCAGCAGGACAGGGCGTCAGCCCCAGCATTTT | 13 | TRBV5-5 | TRBD1 | NA | TRBJ1-5